The 7 T cell receptor beta chains in this list originate from one sample, sequenced in a study of CD8+ T cells in alopecia areata. The sequencing template was cDNA reverse transcribed from extracted RNA. Clones were read by immunoSEQ multiplex PCR, and TCRdb kept only the in-frame ones, dropping some. The table records approximately 82,000 clones, around 54% of them present only once. Material for sequencing was NKG2D-high CD8+ T cells sorted from blood. The source of these receptors is a human donor with alopecia areata.

The chain is built from TRBV30 and TRBJ2-2, with D maybe TRBD2 (5 bases). From germline, CDR1 is GTSNPN and CDR2 SVGIG (reference sequence). The CDR3 runs 14 residues. V was shortened by 2 bases and J by 1 base, with 8 bases between the two germline ends. The DNA of the CDR3 is TGTGCCTGGAGTCGGACTGGGAACACCGGGGAGCTGTTTTTT. Amino acids: CAWSRTGNTGELFF.

V gene TRBV28 combines with J gene TRBJ2-1; no reliable D call. Germline CDR1 and CDR2: MDHEN and SYDVKM. The CDR3 length is 14 residues. V lost 6 bases and J 10 bases, leaving 19 bases between the germline ends. DNA of the CDR3: TGTGCCAGCAGCACCTGGACGGAGTTCAGGGAGCAGTTCTTC. Protein sequence: CASSTWTEFREQFF.

J is TRBJ2-1 and V is TRBV7-8; 10 positions agree with TRBD2. The junction had 12 bases not matched to a gene; V was cut back by 5 bases and J by 2 bases. CDR1 and CDR2 from the germline V gene are SGHVS and FQNEAQ. The CDR3 is made up of 18 amino acids. The CDR3 sequence: CASSLPEQGLAAYNEQFF. The CDR3 DNA reads as TGTGCCAGCAGCCTCCCCGAACAAGGACTAGCGGCCTACAATGAGCAGTTCTTC.

The CDR3 region has the DNA TGCAGCGTGGGTGGGACTAGTCCTTCCCACGAGCAGTACTTC. Protein product: CSVGGTSPSHEQYF. This rearrangement joins TRBV29-1 to TRBJ2-7, with TRBD2 matching 8 bases. V shed 6 bases and J 5 bases; nucleotides not matched to a gene: 12. The CDR3 contains 14 residues. Germline V CDR1 and CDR2: SQVTM, ANQGSEA.

The chain has TRBV5-4 and TRBJ2-1; 9 bases agree with TRBD1. V lost 6 bases to trimming and J lost 4 bases; unmatched junction nucleotides: 8. This CDR3 is 15 amino acids long. Germline values: CDR1 SGHNT, CDR2 YYREEE (reference sequence). CDR3 in amino acids: CASTTGTGIYNEQFF. The DNA for the CDR3 is TGTGCCAGCACCACTGGGACAGGGATTTACAATGAGCAGTTCTTC.

V is TRBV29-1 and J is TRBJ2-2, with 8 nucleotides matching TRBD2. The length of the CDR3 is 15 residues. Germline V gene data show CDR1 as SQVTM and CDR2 as ANQGSEA. With V trimmed by 3 bases and J by 4 bases, 7 bases remained unmatched. CDR3 residues: CSVDSTSGCTGELFF. As DNA, the CDR3 is TGCAGCGTTGATAGTACTAGCGGTTGCACCGGGGAGCTGTTTTTT.

This sequence joins TRBV7-6 and TRBJ2-7, with TRBD2 matching over 14 bases. After removal of 5 bases from V and 7 bases from J, the junction contained 7 bases not matched to a gene. The germline V gene encodes CDR1 SGHVS and CDR2 FNYEAQ. This CDR3 contains 15 residues. The CDR3 region has the DNA TGTGCCAGCAGCCCGGGACTAGCGGGGGTGGAAGAGCAGTACTTC. This encodes CASSPGLAGVEEQYF.